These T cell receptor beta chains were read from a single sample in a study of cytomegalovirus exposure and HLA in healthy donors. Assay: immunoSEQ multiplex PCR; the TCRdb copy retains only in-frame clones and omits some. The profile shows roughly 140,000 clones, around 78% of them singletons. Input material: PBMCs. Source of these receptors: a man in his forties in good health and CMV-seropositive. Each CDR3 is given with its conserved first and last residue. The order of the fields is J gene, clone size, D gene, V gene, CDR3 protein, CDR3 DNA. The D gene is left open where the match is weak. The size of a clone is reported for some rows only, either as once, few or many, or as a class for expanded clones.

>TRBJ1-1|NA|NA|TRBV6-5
CASSYASRDTEAFF
TGTGCCAGCAGTTACGCGTCACGGGACACTGAAGCTTTCTTT
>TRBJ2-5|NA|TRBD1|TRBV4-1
CASSQAGGDETQYF
TGCGCCAGCAGCCAAGCAGGGGGCGATGAGACCCAGTACTTC
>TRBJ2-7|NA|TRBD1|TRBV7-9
CASSDLDRAYEQYF
TGTGCCAGCAGCGACCTAGACAGGGCCTACGAGCAGTACTTC
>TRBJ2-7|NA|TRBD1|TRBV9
CASSVGLMDRGGEQYF
TGTGCCAGCAGCGTAGGACTAATGGACAGGGGGGGCGAGCAGTACTTC
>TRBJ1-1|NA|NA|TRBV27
CASSLVGQGGTEAFF
TGTGCCAGCAGCTTAGTTGGCCAAGGGGGCACTGAAGCTTTCTTT
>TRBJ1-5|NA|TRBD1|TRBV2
CASRPGTASNQPQHF
TGTGCCAGCAGACCGGGGACAGCAAGCAATCAGCCCCAGCATTTT
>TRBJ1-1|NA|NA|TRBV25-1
CASSEKTGPRAFF
TGTGCCAGCAGTGAAAAGACGGGTCCCCGGGCTTTCTTT
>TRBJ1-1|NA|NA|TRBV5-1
CASSPPTNTEAFF
TGCGCCAGCAGCCCACCTACGAACACTGAAGCTTTCTTT
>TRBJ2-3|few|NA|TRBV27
CASSLNLPTDTQYF
TGTGCCAGCAGTTTAAATCTACCCACAGATACGCAGTATTTT
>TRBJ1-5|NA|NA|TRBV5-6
CASSLKPGVTQPQHF
TGTGCCAGCAGCTTGAAGCCGGGGGTTACTCAGCCCCAGCATTTT
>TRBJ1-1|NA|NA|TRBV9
CASSIQLNTEAFF
TGTGCCAGCAGCATACAACTGAACACTGAAGCTTTCTTT